The 24 T cell receptor beta chains below all came from one sample that was sequenced in a study of T cell repertoires in cytomegalovirus infection. Their recognized antigens are unknown. MiXCR, run by TCRdb on the reads, gives a single entry per CDR3 protein. The repertoire holds roughly 500,000 distinct CDR3 sequences, about 33% seen once, with roughly 15% in the top ten. Sequenced here: cultured PBMCs, sampled from culture after CMV antigen stimulation. The receptors here all came from a human donor in good health (CMV status not recorded). Some clones in this sample may be carry-over from other donors' samples.

This clonotype was observed a handful of times. The chain combines TRBV6-5 with TRBJ1-2; TRBD1 aligns across 8 bases. Germline lookup yields CDR1 MNHEY and CDR2 SVGAGI. The CDR3 totals 15 residues. Trimming removed 0 bases from V and 2 bases from J; junction bases left unmatched: 2. This chain's CDR3 is CASSYSDRGNYGYTF. The CDR3 DNA reads TGTGCCAGCAGTTACTCTGACAGGGGAAACTATGGCTACACCTTC.

CDR3 loop: CASSQGSSGTGELFF. The CDR3 DNA is TGCGCCAGCAGCCAAGGGTCTAGCGGTACCGGGGAGCTGTTTTTT. The V and J genes are TRBV4-3 and TRBJ2-2, with TRBD2 matching 7 bases. The CDR3 consists of 15 residues. Per germline, CDR1 LGHNA and CDR2 YSLEER. The J segment lost 5 bases and the V segment lost 1 base, leaving 4 bases of the junction unmatched.

This chain joins TRBV6-1 and TRBJ2-6; D not certain. V lost 11 bases to trimming and J lost 4 bases, with 6 bases between them. CDR1 is MNHNS, CDR2 SASEGT, per germline. This CDR3 is built from 11 residues. CDR3 sequence reads: CASRGANVLTF. The CDR3 nucleotides are TGTGCCTCGAGGGGGGCCAACGTCCTGACTTTC.

In this sample, this clonotype turned up a few times. J is TRBJ2-3 and V is TRBV28; 7 bases line up with TRBD2. Losses at the gene ends were 8 bases for V and 4 bases for J; bases not matched to a gene: 6. This CDR3 is 13 amino acids long. Germline V CDR1 and CDR2: MDHEN, SYDVKM. The CDR3 reads CASEAGEADTQYF. The DNA of the CDR3 is TGTGCCAGCGAGGCGGGAGAGGCAGATACGCAGTATTTT.

V usage is TRBV18 and J usage is TRBJ2-5, with a tentative D call TRBD1 (6 bases). Germline V gene data show CDR1 as KGHSH and CDR2 as LQKENI. Trimming pared 0 bases from V and 5 bases from J, leaving 19 bases between. The CDR3 runs 17 residues. The chain's CDR3 is CASSPPRTVRIMETQYF. CDR3 nucleotide sequence: TGTGCCAGCTCACCACCCCGGACAGTCAGAATTATGGAGACCCAGTACTTC.

This clonotype was counted a few times. V and J are TRBV28 and TRBJ2-7, with D unresolved. The V gene lost 3 bases and the J gene lost 2 bases, with 14 bases spanning the gap. The germline gives CDR1 MDHEN, CDR2 SYDVKM. The CDR3 runs to 15 residues. Here the CDR3 reads CASSFAEALTYEQYF. CDR3 bases: TGTGCCAGCAGTTTTGCTGAGGCACTTACCTACGAGCAGTACTTC.

The J gene is TRBJ2-3, the V gene TRBV5-4; 7 bases line up with TRBD2. Germline CDR1 SGHNT, CDR2 YYREEE (reference sequence). Losses at the gene ends were 4 bases for V and 1 base for J; bases not matched to a gene: 9. The CDR3 extends over 16 amino acids. The CDR3 loop reads CASSLRASGRTDTQYF. In nucleotides, the CDR3 is TGTGCCAGCAGCCTTCGGGCTAGCGGCCGCACAGATACGCAGTATTTT. Full variable domain (remainder filled in from reference TRBV5-4 and TRBJ2-3): ETGVTQSPTHLIKTRGQQVTLRCSSQSGHNTVSWYQQALGQGPQFIFQYYREEENGRGNFPPRFSGLQFPNYSSELNVNALELDDSALYLCASSLRASGRTDTQYFGPGTRLTVL.

The table lists this clonotype with a few counts. The chain combines TRBV7-8 with TRBJ2-3; D possibly corresponds to TRBD2 (6 bases). CDR1 SGHVS and CDR2 FQNEAQ come from the germline V gene. This CDR3 spans 17 amino acids. With 5 bases removed from V and 3 bases from J, the gap between germline ends came to 21 bases. The CDR3 DNA is TGTGCCAGCAGCCCAAGAGGGCGGGATATGTGGACAGATACGCAGTATTTT. Protein product: CASSPRGRDMWTDTQYF.

This clonotype has a handful of counts. The rearrangement links TRBV11-2 to TRBJ2-7; D remains ambiguous. The germline gives CDR1 SGHAT, CDR2 FQNNGV. Trimming removed 5 bases from V and 5 bases from J, with 16 bases in between. The CDR3 loop spans 14 amino acids. The CDR3 reads CASSELGFRNEQYV. The DNA of the CDR3 is TGTGCCAGCAGCGAGCTGGGATTCAGGAACGAGCAGTACGTC.

Concerning this clonotype itself: At one of its ends the junction is not consistent with the germline gene, which may arise from a read error. V is TRBV5-3 and J is TRBJ2-1; maybe TRBD2 (5 bases). TRBV5-3 falls under the ORF class, with uncertain function. This CDR3 has 15 amino acids. Written as DNA, the CDR3 is TGTGCCAGCAGCTTAACTAGTAGTACCTACAATGAGCAGTTCTTC. Translating it yields CASSLTSSTYNEQFF.

This clonotype was observed a few times. This chain joins TRBV7-9 and TRBJ1-2; a weak D match, TRBD1 (6 bases). The CDR3 is made up of 14 amino acids. CDR1 is SEHNR, CDR2 FQNEAQ, per germline (reference sequence). Deletions cut 5 bases from V and 4 bases from J, with 14 bases between. The CDR3 DNA reads TGTGCCAGCAGCCCGAGTGAGGGGGTCTATGGCTACACCTTC. Protein sequence: CASSPSEGVYGYTF.

This clonotype was detected a few times. This chain connects TRBV28 to TRBJ2-7; TRBD2 matches 9 bases. This CDR3 has 15 residues. Germline V gene sequence: CDR1 MDHEN, CDR2 SYDVKM. The ends lost 3 bases at V and 0 bases at J; junction bases unmatched: 3. The CDR3 spells CASSFSSGTSYEQYF. CDR3 sequence (DNA): TGTGCCAGCAGTTTCTCTAGCGGGACCTCCTACGAGCAGTACTTC.

This chain joins TRBV20-1 and TRBJ2-3; TRBD2 matches 9 bases. The CDR3 extends over 16 amino acids. J lost 4 bases, V lost 0 bases, and 8 bases had no gene match. Germline loops: CDR1 DFQATT, CDR2 SNEGSKA (reference sequence). CDR3 sequence: CSARDRREGGADTQYF. The CDR3 DNA follows: TGCAGTGCTAGAGATCGGCGGGAGGGTGGCGCAGATACGCAGTATTTT.

This rearrangement joins TRBV4-2 to TRBJ2-2; D is undetermined. V dropped 0 bases and J dropped 4 bases, with 15 bases sitting between them. The CDR3 is made up of 17 amino acids. Looked up from germline, CDR1 is LGHNA and CDR2 is YNFKEQ. The CDR3 loop reads CASSQELGEVLTGELFF. DNA for the CDR3: TGTGCCAGCAGCCAAGAACTCGGCGAGGTCCTCACCGGGGAGCTGTTTTTT.

Many counts were recorded for this clonotype. The V and J genes are TRBV12-3 or TRBV12-4 and TRBJ2-1; 8 nucleotides match TRBD2. J was trimmed by 8 bases and V by 5 bases; bases with no gene match: 2. The CDR3 is 12 amino acids. For the CDR3, the DNA is TGTGCCAGCAGTCCAGCGGGAGATGAGCAGTTCTTC. Its protein product is CASSPAGDEQFF.

This clonotype appeared a single time. The chain joins TRBV20-1 to TRBJ2-1; 12 bases agree with TRBD2. Losses at the gene ends were 4 bases for V and 5 bases for J; bases not matched to a gene: 3. Per the germline V gene, CDR1 is DFQATT and CDR2 is SNEGSKA (reference sequence). CDR3 length: 14 amino acids. CDR3 amino acids: CSATGLAGHNEQFF. CDR3 DNA: TGCAGTGCTACGGGACTAGCGGGCCACAATGAGCAGTTCTTC.

This chain joins TRBV7-2 and TRBJ1-2; D ambiguous. V lost 1 base, J lost 0 bases, and 6 bases lay in between. CDR1 and CDR2 (germline): SGHTA, FQGNSA. This CDR3 spans 14 amino acids. The CDR3 reads CASSLGLSNYGYTF. The CDR3 bases are TGTGCCAGCAGCTTAGGGTTATCTAACTATGGCTACACCTTC.

The chain combines TRBV11-2 with TRBJ1-5; 7 bases fit TRBD1. Germline V gives CDR1 SGHAT, CDR2 FQNNGV. The CDR3 runs to 14 residues. The junction had 8 bases not matched to a gene; V was cut back by 5 bases and J by 7 bases. CDR3 region: CASSLTSTGQPQHF. CDR3 DNA: TGTGCCAGCAGCCTTACGTCGACAGGGCAGCCCCAGCATTTT.

The chain is built from TRBV20-1 and TRBJ1-2, with D uncertain. From germline, CDR1 is DFQATT and CDR2 SNEGSKA (reference sequence). Deletions cut 3 bases from V and 2 bases from J, with 13 bases between. This CDR3 has 14 amino acids. CDR3 bases: TGCAGTGCTAGGTCCAAGGGATCGAACTATGGCTACACCTTC. Protein: CSARSKGSNYGYTF.

This rearrangement joins TRBV27 to TRBJ2-1, with 11 bases lining up with TRBD2. The germline gives CDR1 MNHEY, CDR2 SMNVEV (reference sequence). After removal of 3 bases from V and 5 bases from J, the junction contained 9 bases not matched to a gene. The length of the CDR3 is 17 residues. CDR3 sequence (DNA): TGTGCCAGCAGTTTCCCCGCCGGGACTAGCGGCAACAATGAGCAGTTCTTC. Its protein product is CASSFPAGTSGNNEQFF.

As regards this clonotype: It may be a read error: a sequence one base away is much more abundant. This rearrangement joins TRBV7-2 to TRBJ2-3, with 9 bases fitting TRBD2. This CDR3 is built from 15 residues. Germline lookup yields CDR1 SGHTA and CDR2 FQGNSA. The CDR3 protein is CASSLSGGHTDTQDF. The CDR3 DNA is TGTGCCAGCAGCCTTAGCGGGGGCCACACAGATACGCAGGATTTT.

This clonotype was seen a handful of times. The chain is built from TRBV2 and TRBJ1-3; D call uncertain. The CDR3 is made up of 14 amino acids. Germline V CDR1 and CDR2: SNHLY, FYNNEI. V was pared by 6 bases and J by 0 bases, with 9 bases between. The CDR3 nucleotides read TGTGCCAGCAGGGGCACGAGCTCTGGAAACACCATATATTTT. As protein: CASRGTSSGNTIYF.

The V and J genes are TRBV7-4 and TRBJ2-5; D is perhaps TRBD1 or TRBD2 (5 bases each). Germline V CDR1 and CDR2: SGHVT, SQSDAQ. Trimming cost V 5 bases and J 4 bases, with 17 bases left between them. This CDR3 contains 15 residues. The CDR3 region has the DNA TGTGCCAGCAGCGGGGGATCTAGAATGGGAGAGACCCAGTACTTC. Translation gives CASSGGSRMGETQYF.

This clonotype was counted only a few times. The chain has TRBV6-6 and TRBJ2-2, with 8 nucleotides matching TRBD2. Losses at the gene ends were 0 bases for V and 1 base for J; bases not matched to a gene: 1. From germline, CDR1 is MNHNY and CDR2 SVGAGI (reference sequence). CDR3 size: 16 residues. The DNA of the CDR3 is TGTGCCAGCAGTTACTCAGCGGGAGTGAACACCGGGGAGCTGTTTTTT. Amino acids: CASSYSAGVNTGELFF.